This T cell receptor (beta chain) was sequenced in a study of blood T cell repertoires in COVID-19. Study-wide context: From the United States, Italy and Spain came samples of acute and convalescent COVID-19.

This clone showed up just once. CDR1 and CDR2 from the germline V gene are MNHNS and SASEGT. With 1 base removed from V and 3 bases from J, the gap between germline ends came to 9 bases. The CDR3 contains 14 residues. TCRdb's copy holds only in-frame clones and misses some; the assay was immunoSEQ multiplex PCR. The table includes around 150,000 clones, roughly 80% detected once. The receptor was derived from a woman aged 50 to 65 with active or convalescent COVID-19. The sample consisted of peripheral blood. V and J are TRBV6-1 and TRBJ1-2; tentative D call: TRBD1 (6 bases). CDR3 bases: TGTGCCAGCAGTGAAGACCGACAGGACTATGGCTACACCTTC. It translates to CASSEDRQDYGYTF.